This T cell receptor (beta chain) emerged from a study of human T cells and chemical hapten exposure. Overall study context: Patches with 0.01% DPC went on the upper back, and the tests were read at 6 days. Patients, a majority of them female, were diagnosed with alopecia areata, totalis or universalis.

The library gave individual cDNA molecules unique molecular identifiers. Each CDR3 protein gets one entry after TCRdb re-called the RACE reads with MiXCR. The table shows about 360,000 distinct CDR3 sequences, with approximately 6.3% occurring only once. Noted time point: patch test 1, 2 weeks after DPC sensitization. Specified treatment: therapeutic diphenylcyclopropenone sensitization with weekly scalp DPC. The source material was whole blood, sampled in connection with sensitization to the hapten diphenylcyclopropenone (DPC). This TCR came from a woman between 18 and 29 years old with alopecia areata. Some clones in this sample may be carry-over from other donors' samples.

CDR3 protein: CASSSRQENTEAFF. CDR3 sequence (DNA): TGTGCCAGCTCATCACGGCAGGAAAACACTGAAGCTTTCTTT. V gene TRBV18 combines with J gene TRBJ1-1; D is uncertain. V was clipped by 5 bases and J by 2 bases, with 12 bases between them. The CDR3 contains 14 residues. Germline V gene data show CDR1 as KGHSH and CDR2 as LQKENI.